This T cell receptor (beta chain) was identified during a study of early T cells in non-severe SARS-CoV-2 infection. Study information: Bulk RNA from unsorted whole blood was sequenced; chains were unpaired. Overall study findings and caveats: Reliance on VDJdb matching favored anti-spike CD8 responses; private and CD4 specificities were missed.

V was shortened by 0 bases and J by 10 bases, with 5 bases between the two germline ends. The CDR3 consists of 11 residues. The V gene's germline CDR1 is SGHRS and CDR2 YFSETQ. The protocol attached unique molecular identifiers to individual cDNA molecules. MiXCR, run by TCRdb on the 5' RACE reads, gives a single entry per CDR3 protein. The sample holds about 25,000 distinct CDR3 sequences, more than 4% seen once. A note on this clonotype: Antigen: not known.

This sequence was found in an adult who was a healthcare worker with PCR-confirmed SARS-CoV-2 infection or an uninfected control (not recorded which). The V call is TRBV5-1, the J call TRBJ2-1; the D is unclear. The sequenced sample was whole blood. Here the CDR3 reads CASSLDLEQFF. The CDR3 region has the DNA TGCGCCAGCAGCTTGGATCTGGAGCAGTTCTTC. The variable domain in full, completed from reference TRBV5-1 and TRBJ2-1, reads KAGVTQTPRYLIKTRGQQVTLSCSPISGHRSVSWYQQTPGQGLQFLFEYFSETQRNKGNFPGRFSGRQFSNSRSEMNVSTLELGDSALYLCASSLDLEQFFGPGTRLTVL.